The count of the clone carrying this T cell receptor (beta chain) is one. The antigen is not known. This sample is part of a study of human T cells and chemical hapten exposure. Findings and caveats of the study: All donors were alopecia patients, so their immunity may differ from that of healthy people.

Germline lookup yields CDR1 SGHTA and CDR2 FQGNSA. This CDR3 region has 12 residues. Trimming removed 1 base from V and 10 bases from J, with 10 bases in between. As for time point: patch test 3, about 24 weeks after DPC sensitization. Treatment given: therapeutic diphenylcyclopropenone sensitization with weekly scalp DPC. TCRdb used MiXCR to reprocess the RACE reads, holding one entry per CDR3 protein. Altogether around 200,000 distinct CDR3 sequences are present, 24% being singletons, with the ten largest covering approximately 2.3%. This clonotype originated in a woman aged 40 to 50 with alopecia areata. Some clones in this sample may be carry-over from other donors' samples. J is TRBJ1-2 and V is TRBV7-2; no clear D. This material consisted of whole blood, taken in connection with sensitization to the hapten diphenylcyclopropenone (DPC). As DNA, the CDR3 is TGTGCCAGCAGCTTAGAAGTGGGTGACTACACCTTC. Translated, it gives CASSLEVGDYTF.